This TCR beta chain was captured by sequencing in a study of CD8+CD57+ T cells in acquired aplastic anemia. About the study: Average DNA yield from sorted CD4+ and CD8+ cells was about 3 ug. Study conclusions and caveats: Around 29 shared CD8+ CDR3s appeared highly expressed within patients' immunodominant clones.

Patients included in sequencing had previously demonstrated CD8+CD57+ cell expansion by flow cytometry. Severe acquired aplastic anemia was diagnosed in all patients. Ten or more counts support this clonotype. What it recognizes is unknown. It was genomic DNA that served as the template for profiling TCR beta VDJ and CDR3. TCRdb reprocessed the reads via MiXCR and lists one record per CDR3 protein. The sample holds 160,000 or so distinct CDR3 sequences, 71% seen once. Germline values: CDR1 LGHNA, CDR2 YSLEER. Trimming removed 4 bases at V and 4 bases at J, with 12 bases between. This CDR3 region has 14 residues.

The receptor comes from a human donor with aplastic anemia. This sequence joins TRBV4-3 and TRBJ2-3; tentatively, D is TRBD1 (5 bases). The sequencing sample was made of sorted CD4+, CD8+, or CD8+CD57+ T cells (not recorded which) from PBMCs. The CDR3 loop reads CASSPRQNPDTQYF. The DNA for the CDR3 is TGCGCCAGCAGCCCACGACAGAACCCAGATACGCAGTATTTT.